The next 21 T cell receptor beta chains were all read from a single sample in a study of T cell responses to AZD1222 COVID-19 vaccine. Method: immunoSEQ multiplex PCR; TCRdb's copy keeps in-frame clones and lacks some. The data show around 83,000 clones, around nine tenths seen once. The specimen was peripheral blood, collected on day 0 of AZD1222 vaccination. The receptors derive from an adult in good health.

The chain joins TRBV6-5 to TRBJ2-7; 10 bases agree with TRBD1. V trimming: 5 bases; J trimming: 6 bases; junction bases outside the gene matches: 7. This CDR3 is built from 14 residues. The germline V gene has CDR1 MNHEY and CDR2 SVGAGI. The CDR3 DNA reads as TGTGCCAGCAGTCGACAGGGGGCTGAACTCGAGCAGTACTTC. It translates to CASSRQGAELEQYF.

This clone is medium-sized. This chain connects TRBV2 to TRBJ1-2; no firm D call. Germline assignment: CDR1 SNHLY and CDR2 FYNNEI. This CDR3 comprises 15 residues. Trimming left V 7 bases short and J 2 bases short, with 17 bases between. CDR3 sequence (DNA): TGTGCCAGCAAGCAGGACCGGTCCGGAAACTATGGCTACACCTTC. It codes for CASKQDRSGNYGYTF.

The rearrangement links TRBV5-1 to TRBJ1-1; D is perhaps TRBD1 (5 bases). With 4 bases removed from V and 7 bases from J, the gap between germline ends came to 20 bases. This CDR3 comprises 15 residues. In germline, CDR1 is SGHRS, CDR2 YFSETQ. The CDR3 spells CASSGAGSSKNEAFF. The CDR3 DNA follows: TGCGCCAGCAGCGGGGCGGGCAGCTCGAAGAATGAAGCTTTCTTT.

This clone is a singleton in its sample. This chain links TRBV28 with TRBJ2-1; D is unresolved. Trimming took 2 bases from V and 6 from J, leaving 17 bases between them. The length of the CDR3 is 16 residues. Germline V lookup: CDR1 MDHEN, CDR2 SYDVKM. The CDR3, as DNA: TGTGCCAGCAGTTTAGTTCGGGCAGGTGGGCGCAATGAGCAGTTCTTC. It translates to CASSLVRAGGRNEQFF.

The chain joins TRBV11-1 to TRBJ2-4, with TRBD1 as a possible D gene (6 bases). V was trimmed by 6 bases and J by 6 bases, leaving 21 bases between them. This CDR3 has 16 amino acids. The V gene's germline CDR1 is SGHAT and CDR2 FQDESV (reference sequence). CDR3 sequence (DNA): TGTGCCAGCAGTTCTAGGCTCCAGGGGTGGGGAAACATTCAGTACTTC. Translated, it gives CASSSRLQGWGNIQYF.

This clone was found once. V and J are TRBV18 and TRBJ1-5; 8 nucleotides align to TRBD1. The junction had 7 bases not matched to a gene; V was cut back by 6 bases and J by 6 bases. The CDR3 contains 14 residues. CDR1 is KGHSH, CDR2 LQKENI, per germline. The CDR3 region is CASSADRVGQPQHF. In nucleotides, the CDR3 is TGTGCCAGCTCCGCGGACAGGGTGGGTCAGCCCCAGCATTTT.

V is TRBV7-2 and J is TRBJ1-2; D uncertain. This CDR3 spans 15 amino acids. Per the germline V gene, CDR1 is SGHTA and CDR2 is FQGNSA. V lost 1 base and J lost 8, with 17 bases in between. The CDR3 loop reads CASSLDAGSAEGYTF. CDR3 sequence (DNA): TGTGCCAGCAGCTTAGACGCAGGATCTGCGGAAGGCTACACCTTC. Variable domain in full (rest from reference TRBV7-2 and TRBJ1-2): GAGVSQSPSNKVTEKGKDVELRCDPISGHTALYWYRQSLGQGLEFLIYFQGNSAPDKSGLPSDRFSAERTGGSVSTLTIQRTQQEDSAVYLCASSLDAGSAEGYTFGSGTRLTVV.

The gene calls are TRBV4-3 and TRBJ1-2, with D possibly TRBD1 on 6 matching bases. Trimming left V 2 bases short and J 4 bases short, with 14 bases between. Per the germline V gene, CDR1 is LGHNA and CDR2 is YSLEER. The CDR3 runs to 15 residues. CDR3 in DNA: TGCGCCAGCAGCCAATTACAGGGTCGGGGCTATGGCTACACCTTC. This translates into CASSQLQGRGYGYTF.

Concerning this clone: This sample also contains other DNA sequences that code for the same CDR3. The chain recombines TRBV18 with TRBJ1-4; 9 bases map to TRBD1. Germline CDR1 is KGHSH and CDR2 is LQKENI. Germline trimming cut 3 bases from V and 1 base from J; bases unmatched to any gene: 0. The CDR3 covers 15 residues. The CDR3 bases are TGTGCCAGCTCACCGGGACAGGGAACTAATGAAAAACTGTTTTTT. It is translated as CASSPGQGTNEKLFF. The full variable domain, rest sourced from reference TRBV18 and TRBJ1-4, is NAGVMQNPRHLVRRRGQEARLRCSPMKGHSHVYWYRQLPEEGLKFMVYLQKENIIDESGMPKERFSAEFPKEGPSILRIQQVVRGDSAAYFCASSPGQGTNEKLFFGSGTQLSVL.

The rearrangement uses TRBV5-1 and TRBJ1-4; D is uncertain. The germline V and J ends were trimmed by 0 bases and 3 bases, with 3 bases remaining between them. This CDR3 is 13 amino acids long. Germline CDR1 SGHRS, CDR2 YFSETQ. DNA of the CDR3: TGCGCCAGCAGCTTGGAATCTAATGAAAAACTGTTTTTT. This sequence encodes CASSLESNEKLFF.

The J gene is TRBJ2-5, the V gene TRBV5-4; D may correspond to TRBD1 or TRBD2 (5 bases each). The CDR3 is 15 amino acids. Between the trimmed V and J ends, which lost 2 bases and 1 base, there was a span of 12 bases. CDR1 and CDR2 (germline): SGHNT, YYREEE (reference sequence). The CDR3 region has the DNA TGTGCCAGCAGCTTCGGGGCGACACTCCAAGAGACCCAGTACTTC. Protein product: CASSFGATLQETQYF.

The chain links TRBV5-1 to TRBJ2-1; 9 bases map to TRBD2. The CDR3 has 16 amino acids. Germline CDR1 and CDR2: SGHRS and YFSETQ. Germline trimming cut 4 bases from V and 2 bases from J; bases unmatched to any gene: 7. DNA for the CDR3: TGCGCCAGCAGCCTTGGCGGCGGGGGGGCCTACAATGAGCAGTTCTTC. Amino acids: CASSLGGGGAYNEQFF.

This chain joins TRBV29-1 and TRBJ1-1; D is unclear. Trimming removed 5 bases at V and 1 base at J, with 5 bases between. Germline V gives CDR1 SQVTM, CDR2 ANQGSEA. The CDR3 runs to 11 residues. The CDR3 protein is CSVNKNTEAFF. Written as DNA, the CDR3 is TGCAGCGTTAACAAGAACACTGAAGCTTTCTTT.

In its sample, this clone was seen a few times. The chain recombines TRBV4-2 with TRBJ2-1; 8 bases fit TRBD2. Germline CDR1 and CDR2: LGHNA and YNFKEQ. J was trimmed by 8 bases and V by 1 base; bases with no gene match: 4. The CDR3 totals 14 residues. DNA for the CDR3: TGTGCCAGCAGCCAAGCGGGGGGGCGTGATGAGCAGTTCTTC. Residues: CASSQAGGRDEQFF.

In this sample, this clone turned up a few times. The chain recombines TRBV7-9 with TRBJ2-7; 9 nucleotides line up with TRBD1. The CDR3 is made up of 15 amino acids. The V segment lost 1 base and the J segment 6 bases; nucleotides outside the gene matches: 7. CDR1 and CDR2 from the germline V gene are SEHNR and FQNEAQ (reference sequence). The CDR3 DNA sequence: TGTGCCAGCAGCTTAGTGGTGGGACAGGGCGGCGAGCAGTACTTC. It is translated as CASSLVVGQGGEQYF.

The V call is TRBV6-6, the J call TRBJ1-3, with D tentatively TRBD1 (5 bases). Germline V gene data show CDR1 as MNHNY and CDR2 as SVGAGI (reference sequence). Trimming removed 2 bases at V and 0 bases at J, with 8 bases between. This CDR3 has 15 residues. The CDR3 sequence is CASSYGDSSGNTIYF. In DNA, the CDR3 is TGTGCCAGCAGTTACGGCGACAGCTCTGGAAACACCATATATTTT.

This clone was seen only once. The J gene is TRBJ2-5, the V gene TRBV10-3; no firm D call. The CDR3 runs 13 residues. The germline V gene has CDR1 ENHRY and CDR2 SYGVKD. Trimming left V 0 bases short and J 5 bases short, with 7 bases between. The CDR3 loop is CAISESLGETQYF. The CDR3 DNA reads TGTGCCATCAGTGAGTCCCTGGGCGAGACCCAGTACTTC.

The J gene is TRBJ1-1, the V gene TRBV19; weak D call: TRBD1 (6 bases). Germline V gene sequence: CDR1 LNHDA, CDR2 SQIVND (reference sequence). The CDR3 loop spans 16 amino acids. The V gene lost 7 bases and the J gene lost 5 bases, with 23 bases spanning the gap. The chain's CDR3 is CASTLWGGGERTEAFF. The CDR3 DNA sequence: TGTGCCAGTACCCTCTGGGGGGGCGGGGAAAGGACTGAAGCTTTCTTT.

The V call is TRBV10-3, the J call TRBJ2-1; D call uncertain. The CDR3 runs 14 residues. Germline V gene data show CDR1 as ENHRY and CDR2 as SYGVKD. Trimming removed 2 bases from V and 7 bases from J, with 12 bases in between. The CDR3 here is CAISEAPGVNEQFF. The DNA for the CDR3 is TGTGCCATCAGTGAGGCTCCTGGGGTAAATGAGCAGTTCTTC.

This clone appeared a few times. The rearrangement joins TRBV4-3 to TRBJ2-7; 7 bases fit TRBD1. The length of the CDR3 is 17 residues. CDR1 is LGHNA, CDR2 YSLEER, per germline. Losses at the gene ends were 1 base for V and 0 bases for J; bases not matched to a gene: 9. The CDR3 is CASSQGTGGQTSYEQYF. The CDR3 nucleotides are TGCGCCAGCAGCCAAGGGACTGGGGGACAGACCTCCTACGAGCAGTACTTC.

This chain joins TRBV6-4 and TRBJ1-6; D is unresolved. The germline V and J ends were trimmed by 3 bases and 7 bases, with 7 bases remaining between them. CDR3 size: 13 residues. Looked up from germline, CDR1 is MRHNA and CDR2 is SNTAGT. CDR3 sequence reads: CASSESRNSPLHF. The CDR3 DNA follows: TGTGCCAGCAGTGAAAGCAGAAATTCACCCCTCCACTTT.